A single sample gave rise to the 31 T cell receptor beta chains below, sequenced in a study of blood T cells in healthy people across ages. Combining a sample-barcoded 5' primer with a J-beta primer mix, a second PCR ran for about 7 to 12 cycles. TCRdb processed the 5' RACE reads anew with MiXCR; each CDR3 protein has one entry. The sample includes roughly 900,000 distinct CDR3 sequences, about 48% of them seen just once. The sequenced material came from blood. The receptor source for this set is a young man in good health.

This chain links TRBV5-1 with TRBJ2-7; 7 nucleotides align to TRBD1. The V and J ends lost 4 bases and 5 bases, in that order; junction bases with no gene match: 12. Looked up from germline, CDR1 is SGHRS and CDR2 is YFSETQ. This CDR3 region has 15 residues. The CDR3 protein is CASSATGYPRNEQYF. In DNA, the CDR3 is TGCGCCAGCAGCGCGACAGGGTATCCGCGGAACGAGCAGTACTTC.

The chain combines TRBV20-1 with TRBJ2-5, with TRBD2 matching over 9 bases. The germline CDR1 and CDR2 sequences are DFQATT and SNEGSKA (reference sequence). The CDR3 runs to 15 residues. V shed 5 bases and J 1 base; nucleotides not matched to a gene: 8. The chain's CDR3 is CSAAKAGGPQETQYF. The CDR3 DNA sequence: TGCAGTGCTGCTAAGGCGGGAGGGCCCCAAGAGACCCAGTACTTC.

Notes on this clonotype: A read error may explain this, as a much larger clone is one base away. The rearrangement uses TRBV11-2 and TRBJ2-3, with no clear D. Germline CDR1 and CDR2: SGHAT and FQNNGV. This CDR3 is 13 amino acids long. The CDR3 bases are TGTGCCTGCAGCTCCGCGGATGAAGATACGCAGTATTTT. This encodes CACSSADEDTQYF.

The genes are TRBV4-1 and TRBJ1-2, with TRBD1 as a possible D gene (5 bases). V lost 6 bases and J lost 4, with 18 bases in between. Germline V gene sequence: CDR1 MGHRA, CDR2 YSYEKL. This CDR3 spans 15 amino acids. Here the CDR3 DNA reads TGCGCCAGCAGTCTAAGGGCAGGGTTAATCTATGGCTACACCTTC. Protein product: CASSLRAGLIYGYTF.

The J gene is TRBJ2-4, the V gene TRBV15; perhaps TRBD1 as D (5 bases). The tail of the sequence fits TRBJ2-5 better, so the J call may be wrong. Looked up from germline, CDR1 is LNHNV and CDR2 is YYDKDF (reference sequence). The CDR3 sequence is 15 residues long. This chain's CDR3 is CATSSSRREGETQYF. The CDR3 DNA reads TGTGCCACCAGCAGTTCCCGCAGGGAAGGAGAGACCCAGTACTTC.

V gene TRBV4-3 combines with J gene TRBJ1-1; D might be TRBD1 (5 bases). Germline-derived CDR1 and CDR2 are LGHNA and YSLEER. V was shortened by 0 bases and J by 10 bases, with 12 bases between the two germline ends. CDR3 size: 13 residues. The CDR3 sequence: CASSQDPQGRAFF. For the CDR3, the DNA is TGCGCCAGCAGCCAAGATCCCCAGGGAAGAGCTTTCTTT.

V and J are TRBV9 and TRBJ2-3; 10 bases line up with TRBD1. V trimming: 0 bases; J trimming: 2 bases; junction bases outside the gene matches: 9. The CDR3 has 18 amino acids. Germline CDR1 and CDR2: SGDLS and YYNGEE. The CDR3 DNA reads as TGTGCCAGCAGCGTAGTACCGACAGGGGGCGTCGACACAGATACGCAGTATTTT. Its translation is CASSVVPTGGVDTDTQYF.

This clonotype was detected only a few times. The chain couples TRBV7-9 to TRBJ2-3; D is perhaps TRBD1 (5 bases). V was pared by 5 bases and J by 2 bases, with 17 bases between. Germline CDR1 and CDR2: SEHNR and FQNEAQ (reference sequence). The CDR3 has 16 amino acids. The CDR3: CASSPLGAGSTDTQYF. CDR3 bases: TGTGCCAGCAGCCCCCTAGGGGCAGGGTCCACAGATACGCAGTATTTT.

CDR3 residues: CASRGGIYNEQFF. CDR3 nucleotides: TGTGCCAGCAGGGGGGGGATCTACAATGAGCAGTTCTTC. V and J are TRBV28 and TRBJ2-1; 7 positions agree with TRBD2. Germline V lookup: CDR1 MDHEN, CDR2 SYDVKM. The CDR3 runs to 13 residues. V was pared by 6 bases and J by 3 bases, with 2 bases of the junction left unmatched.

This clonotype was detected a few times. The V and J genes are TRBV28 and TRBJ2-1; 7 nucleotides align to TRBD1. The V gene end was trimmed by 3 bases and the J gene end by 12 bases; junction bases not matched to a gene: 2. The CDR3 runs 11 residues. Per the germline V gene, CDR1 is MDHEN and CDR2 is SYDVKM. The CDR3 sequence: CASSLRDRQFF. CDR3 DNA sequence: TGTGCCAGCAGTTTGAGGGACAGGCAGTTCTTC.

This chain uses TRBV27 with TRBJ2-7; possibly TRBD2 for D (6 bases). Germline V gives CDR1 MNHEY, CDR2 SMNVEV (reference sequence). Trimming shortened V by 5 bases and J by 4 bases, and 21 bases separated the two germline ends. The CDR3 runs to 16 residues. The chain's CDR3 is CASSPYSGGLAYEQYF. The CDR3 DNA is TGTGCCAGCAGTCCTTATAGTGGGGGGTTAGCTTACGAGCAGTACTTC.

The rearrangement uses TRBV29-1 and TRBJ1-5; 8 bases are shared with TRBD1. The CDR3 runs 13 residues. The V and J ends lost 4 bases and 3 bases, in that order; junction bases with no gene match: 2. CDR1 is SQVTM and CDR2 is ANQGSEA in the germline V gene. DNA of the CDR3: TGCAGCGTTGGACAGGGGATCAATCAGCCCCAGCATTTT. Translated: CSVGQGINQPQHF.

The chain joins TRBV29-1 to TRBJ2-5; the D gene is possibly TRBD1 (5 bases). Germline CDR1 and CDR2: SQVTM and ANQGSEA. Trimming took 7 bases from V and 8 from J, leaving 17 bases between them. CDR3 length equals 12 residues. CDR3 DNA: TGCAGCGCCACCGTGGACACATCCACCCAGTACTTC. It translates to CSATVDTSTQYF.

The genes are TRBV14 and TRBJ2-3; tentatively, D is TRBD2 (6 bases). CDR1 is SGHDN and CDR2 is FVKESK in the germline V gene. The CDR3 totals 16 residues. V lost 0 bases to trimming and J lost 1 base, with 11 bases between them. The CDR3: CASSQDAGKGTDTQYF. DNA for the CDR3: TGTGCCAGCAGCCAAGATGCGGGGAAGGGCACAGATACGCAGTATTTT.

V and J are TRBV30 and TRBJ2-1; D call uncertain. V was clipped by 3 bases and J by 0 bases, with 18 bases between them. Germline V gives CDR1 GTSNPN, CDR2 SVGIG (reference sequence). This CDR3 is built from 17 residues. DNA for the CDR3: TGTGCCTGGAGCGGGCCTTGGCAGGAGAGCTCCTACAATGAGCAGTTCTTC. Its protein product is CAWSGPWQESSYNEQFF.

The J gene is TRBJ2-3, the V gene TRBV12-3 or TRBV12-4; TRBD2 aligns across 13 bases. The V segment lost 6 bases and the J segment 2 bases; nucleotides outside the gene matches: 5. The CDR3 runs to 16 residues. The DNA for the CDR3 is TGTGCCAGCAGCCCACTAGCGGGGGGGTACACAGATACGCAGTATTTT. This translates into CASSPLAGGYTDTQYF.

This chain joins TRBV12-3 or TRBV12-4 and TRBJ1-5, with 11 positions matching TRBD1. CDR3 length: 17 amino acids. After removal of 3 bases from V and 1 base from J, the junction contained 5 bases not matched to a gene. The CDR3 sequence: CASSFWTGGRSNQPQHF. As DNA, the CDR3 is TGTGCCAGCAGTTTCTGGACAGGGGGCCGGAGCAATCAGCCCCAGCATTTT.

This clonotype has more than one count but fewer than ten. This sequence joins TRBV29-1 and TRBJ1-1; 7 bases are a match to TRBD1. Per germline, CDR1 SQVTM and CDR2 ANQGSEA. CDR3 length: 14 residues. J lost 0 bases, V lost 4 bases, and 5 bases had no gene match. The CDR3, as DNA: TGCAGCGTTGGAAACAGGGGATTGAACACTGAAGCTTTCTTT. Amino acids: CSVGNRGLNTEAFF.

The chain has TRBV6-2 or TRBV6-3 and TRBJ1-6; the D is unclear. Trimming left V 4 bases short and J 6 bases short, with 19 bases between. The CDR3 runs 17 residues. Germline values: CDR1 MNHEY, CDR2 SVGEGT. The CDR3 nucleotides read TGTGCCAGCAGTTCCCCCCGAGGTGTTGGGGTTAATTCACCCCTCCACTTT. This sequence encodes CASSSPRGVGVNSPLHF.

This chain joins TRBV5-1 and TRBJ2-7, with unresolved D. The J call may be faulty, since TRBJ2-4 better matches the DNA end. Per the germline V gene, CDR1 is SGHRS and CDR2 is YFSETQ. This CDR3 region has 12 residues. Here the CDR3 reads CASSLNKNIQYF. The CDR3 bases are TGCGCCAGCAGCTTGAACAAAAACATTCAGTACTTC.

The CDR3 loop is CAHGGERLEQYF. Here the CDR3 DNA reads TGTGCCCACGGGGGGGAACGTCTCGAGCAGTACTTC. The chain recombines TRBV10-3 with TRBJ2-7, with TRBD2 identical over 8 bases. The CDR3 length is 12 residues. Germline CDR1 ENHRY, CDR2 SYGVKD. V dropped 11 bases and J dropped 6; count of bases not matched to a gene: 9.

Concerning this clonotype: A junction boundary mismatches the germline segment, possibly from a read error. The gene calls are TRBV28 and TRBJ2-1; D is perhaps TRBD2 (6 bases). Germline lookup yields CDR1 MDHEN and CDR2 SYDVKM. The CDR3 has 16 amino acids. CDR3 protein: CASSLGSTSSYNERFF. The CDR3 DNA reads as TGTGCCAGCAGTTTGGGCAGTACTAGCTCCTACAATGAGCGGTTCTTC. The whole variable domain, filled in from reference TRBV28 and TRBJ2-1, reads DVKVTQSSRYLVKRTGEKVFLECVQDMDHENMFWYRQDPGLGLRLIYFSYDVKMKEKGDIPEGYSVSREKKERFSLILESASTNQTSMYLCASSLGSTSSYNERFFGPGTRLTVL.

The chain recombines TRBV5-5 with TRBJ1-6; no firm D call. V lost 2 bases and J 9 bases, leaving 9 bases between the germline ends. Germline lookup yields CDR1 SGHKS and CDR2 YYEKEE (reference sequence). CDR3 length: 13 residues. As DNA, the CDR3 is TGTGCCAGCAGCTTCCCGGGCGGTTCACCCCTCCACTTT. Protein sequence: CASSFPGGSPLHF.

The rearrangement joins TRBV12-5 to TRBJ2-1, with 7 positions matching TRBD2. The CDR3 contains 16 residues. Trimming removed 1 base from V and 6 bases from J; junction bases left unmatched: 9. In germline, CDR1 is LGHNT, CDR2 FRNRAP. The CDR3 DNA sequence: TGTGCTAGTGGTTTGGGGCGAAGGCGGGGGATCAATGAGCAGTTCTTC. The encoded protein is CASGLGRRRGINEQFF.

V is TRBV29-1 and J is TRBJ2-5; weak D call: TRBD1 (6 bases). Trimming took 6 bases from V and 11 from J, leaving 22 bases between them. This CDR3 is built from 13 residues. Looked up from germline, CDR1 is SQVTM and CDR2 is ANQGSEA. The CDR3 coding sequence is TGCAGCGTAAAAAGGCAACCAGGGGAAGAGCAGTACTTC. Protein sequence: CSVKRQPGEEQYF.

The V gene is TRBV6-2 or TRBV6-3, the J gene TRBJ2-1, with 7 bases lining up with TRBD1. Germline CDR1 is MNHEY and CDR2 is SVGEGT. This CDR3 contains 15 residues. Losses at the gene ends were 5 bases for V and 4 bases for J; bases not matched to a gene: 8. The CDR3 reads CASSPDRVLYNEQFF. The DNA for the CDR3 is TGTGCCAGCAGTCCTGACAGGGTATTATACAATGAGCAGTTCTTC.

The chain combines TRBV7-2 with TRBJ2-5; D is ambiguous. The V gene's germline CDR1 is SGHTA and CDR2 FQGNSA. This CDR3 has 14 residues. V lost 1 base and J lost 4, with 10 bases in between. In DNA form, the CDR3 reads TGTGCCAGCAGCTTAGGTCTAAGCGTAGAGACCCAGTACTTC. Its protein product is CASSLGLSVETQYF. The whole variable domain, filled in from reference TRBV7-2 and TRBJ2-5, reads GAGVSQSPSNKVTEKGKDVELRCDPISGHTALYWYRQSLGQGLEFLIYFQGNSAPDKSGLPSDRFSAERTGGSVSTLTIQRTQQEDSAVYLCASSLGLSVETQYFGPGTRLLVL.

The rearrangement joins TRBV27 to TRBJ2-7; D gene ambiguous. This CDR3 comprises 13 residues. With 5 bases removed from V and 2 bases from J, the gap between germline ends came to 10 bases. Germline CDR1 is MNHEY and CDR2 is SMNVEV (reference sequence). Written as DNA, the CDR3 is TGTGCCAGCAGTCCGATGACGGCCTACGAGCAGTACTTC. It encodes CASSPMTAYEQYF.

This clonotype turned up a few times. The gene calls are TRBV30 and TRBJ2-6; D gene unclear. The CDR3 consists of 13 residues. Germline V gene data show CDR1 as GTSNPN and CDR2 as SVGIG (reference sequence). The ends were cut back, 8 bases at V and 0 bases at J, with 8 bases in the middle. The CDR3 region is CAHSGSGANVLTF. CDR3 sequence (DNA): TGTGCCCACTCTGGCTCTGGGGCCAACGTCCTGACTTTC.

The V call is TRBV2, the J call TRBJ2-4; 10 nucleotides agree with TRBD2. The DNA end favors TRBJ2-7, so the J call may be wrong. This CDR3 has 14 residues. Germline V gene sequence: CDR1 SNHLY, CDR2 FYNNEI. This CDR3 is CASSELAGDYEQYF. The CDR3 DNA reads as TGTGCCAGCAGTGAGCTAGCGGGGGACTACGAGCAGTACTTC.

The chain combines TRBV20-1 with TRBJ1-4; D remains ambiguous. V lost 5 bases to trimming and J lost 2 bases, with 15 bases between them. The V gene's germline CDR1 is DFQATT and CDR2 SNEGSKA (reference sequence). This CDR3 has 15 residues. The CDR3 here is CSAGPVGRTNEKLFF. Written as DNA, the CDR3 is TGCAGTGCTGGGCCCGTAGGGCGGACTAATGAAAAACTGTTTTTT.